Sequencing of this TCR beta chain was carried out in a study of blood T cells in healthy people across ages. A remark on this clonotype: The antigen remains unidentified. At one of its ends the junction is not consistent with the germline gene, which may arise from a read error.

PCR was performed a second time for about 7 to 11 cycles using a sample-barcoded 5' primer and a J-beta primer mix. From each sample, at least 3 million paired-end reads containing CDR3 were obtained. TCRdb used MiXCR to reprocess the 5' RACE reads, holding one entry per CDR3 protein. This sample carries under 800,000 distinct CDR3 sequences, 20% to 25% of them seen once, and the ten largest clones take approximately 3.7%. Total RNA was extracted at no less than 6 micrograms per sample. This CDR3 comprises 15 residues. CDR1 is MGHRA and CDR2 is YSYEKL in the germline V gene. Whole-study findings and limits: CMV status of donors was unknown, possibly confounding expanded clonotype changes. Age brought a roughly linear fall in TCR beta diversity measured per million T cells.

The source material was blood. The rearrangement uses TRBV4-1 and TRBJ2-3; TRBD2 might be the D (6 bases). This receptor was taken from a man between 65 and 85 years old in good health. CDR3 sequence reads: CAGSTWAGNTDTQYF. In DNA, the CDR3 is TGCGCCGGCAGCACTTGGGCGGGAAACACAGATACGCAGTATTTT.